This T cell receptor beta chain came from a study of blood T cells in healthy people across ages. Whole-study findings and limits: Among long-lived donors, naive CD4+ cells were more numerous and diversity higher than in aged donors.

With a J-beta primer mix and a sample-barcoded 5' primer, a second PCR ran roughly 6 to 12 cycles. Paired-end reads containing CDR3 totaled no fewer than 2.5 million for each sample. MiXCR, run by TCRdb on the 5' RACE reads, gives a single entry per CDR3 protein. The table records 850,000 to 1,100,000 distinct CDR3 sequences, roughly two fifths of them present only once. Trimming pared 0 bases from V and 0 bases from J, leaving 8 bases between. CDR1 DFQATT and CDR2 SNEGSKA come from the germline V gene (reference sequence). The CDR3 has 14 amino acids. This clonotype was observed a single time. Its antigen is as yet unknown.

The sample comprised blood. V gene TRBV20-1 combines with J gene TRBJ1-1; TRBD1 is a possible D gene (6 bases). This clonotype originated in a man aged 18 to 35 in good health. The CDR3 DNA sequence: TGCAGTGCTAGAGAGGGACATATGAACACTGAAGCTTTCTTT. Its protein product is CSAREGHMNTEAFF.